This note documents a single T cell receptor beta chain sequence. Its antigen is not known. The germline gives CDR1 SQVTM, CDR2 ANQGSEA. The trim removed 8 bases at V and 6 bases at J, leaving 10 bases unmatched. This CDR3 is 14 amino acids long. The data are from a study of post-analysis software for immune sequencing data. Study information: The patients showed relapsing-remitting, secondary progressive and progressive-relapsing multiple sclerosis courses.

The TCR beta cDNA libraries contained unique molecular identifiers. MiXCR, applied by TCRdb to the PCR reads, yields one record per CDR3 protein. The sample has about 770,000 distinct CDR3 sequences, around 46% seen once; the top ten hold just under 5%. General observations from the study: Among roughly five TRBV segments more frequent in patients than controls were TRBV5-6, TRBV5-1 and TRBV20-1.

The TCR comes from a girl under 18 with multiple sclerosis. The gene calls are TRBV29-1 and TRBJ2-1, with TRBD1 matching 10 bases. Material for sequencing was blood. CDR3 sequence reads: CSFTGTGAANEQFF. In nucleotides, the CDR3 is TGCAGCTTCACCGGGACAGGGGCGGCCAATGAGCAGTTCTTC.